This T cell receptor beta chain was captured by sequencing in a study of blood T cell repertoires in COVID-19. Study details: The study drew acute and convalescent COVID-19 samples from the United States, Italy and Spain. T cells, B-cell-depleted T cells, or PBMCs supplied cDNA or gDNA.

Source study methods: Amplification from reference gene primers served as the basis for estimated nucleated cell counts. Here immunoSEQ multiplex PCR was the method, and the copy in TCRdb shows in-frame clones only, minus some. That table supplies the V and J calls and clone size; D and trimming were determined from the DNA. Among 30,000 to 45,000 clones listed, roughly nine tenths were seen once. V gave up 3 bases and J gave up 4 bases; unmatched junction bases: 8. Per the germline V gene, CDR1 is LNHNV and CDR2 is YYDKDF (reference sequence). This CDR3 spans 17 amino acids. The sample comprised peripheral blood. The chain couples TRBV15 to TRBJ2-1; 11 bases are a match to TRBD2. This receptor was taken from a man aged 65 to 79 with acute or convalescent COVID-19. The CDR3 DNA is TGTGCCACCAGCAGGGGGGTAGCGGGAGGGATATACAATGAGCAGTTCTTC. As protein: CATSRGVAGGIYNEQFF.